A single sample gave rise to the 13 T cell receptor beta chains below, sequenced in a study of blood T cell repertoires in COVID-19. Some clones are missing from TCRdb's copy, which holds only in-frame ones; the method was immunoSEQ multiplex PCR. The sample comprises 200,000 or so clones, more than 80% of which are singletons, and less than 11% rests with the top ten. Sequencing was performed on peripheral blood. The receptors shown here come from an elderly woman with acute or convalescent COVID-19.

J is TRBJ2-1 and V is TRBV7-3, with D maybe TRBD2 (6 bases). This CDR3 has 15 amino acids. V was shortened by 5 bases and J by 6 bases, with 17 bases between the two germline ends. Germline lookup yields CDR1 SGHTA and CDR2 FQGTGA. CDR3 region: CASSPSTSRANEQFF. The CDR3 region has the DNA TGTGCCAGCAGCCCCTCGACTAGTAGGGCCAATGAGCAGTTCTTC.

This chain uses TRBV7-9 with TRBJ2-7; TRBD1 is a possible D gene (6 bases). This CDR3 comprises 14 residues. The germline V and J ends were trimmed by 5 bases and 2 bases, with 13 bases remaining between them. Germline V gene sequence: CDR1 SEHNR, CDR2 FQNEAQ (reference sequence). DNA for the CDR3: TGTGCCAGCAGCCGGACAGTCGATCCCTACGAGCAGTACTTC. Amino acid sequence: CASSRTVDPYEQYF. Full variable domain (outside the CDR3, taken from reference TRBV7-9 and TRBJ2-7): DTGVSQNPRHKITKRGQNVTFRCDPISEHNRLYWYRQTLGQGPEFLTYFQNEAQLEKSRLLSDRFSAERPKGSFSTLEIQRTEQGDSAMYLCASSRTVDPYEQYFGPGTRLTVT.

The chain couples TRBV23-1 to TRBJ1-4, with D unclear. TRBV23-1 is designated an ORF whose function remains uncertain. V dropped 5 bases and J dropped 14 bases, with 15 bases sitting between them. This CDR3 is built from 12 residues. The CDR3 here is CASSSRQTPLFF. In nucleotides, the CDR3 is TGCGCCAGCAGTTCCCGACAAACACCTCTGTTTTTT.

The V call is TRBV4-2, the J call TRBJ1-2; D is ambiguous. Trimming stripped 1 base from V and 0 bases from J, with 9 bases between. Germline-derived CDR1 and CDR2 are LGHNA and YNFKEQ. The CDR3 is 15 amino acids. DNA of the CDR3: TGTGCCAGCAGCCAAGGAAGCGGTACTAACTATGGCTACACCTTC. It yields the protein CASSQGSGTNYGYTF.

This clone was detected only once. This chain uses TRBV19 with TRBJ1-1; 11 nucleotides line up with TRBD1. Germline-derived CDR1 and CDR2 are LNHDA and SQIVND (reference sequence). The trim removed 4 bases at V and 5 bases at J, leaving 6 bases unmatched. The CDR3 is made up of 15 amino acids. For the CDR3, the DNA is TGTGCCAGTAGTACCGTAGGGACAGGGGGGACTGAAGCTTTCTTT. This sequence encodes CASSTVGTGGTEAFF.

This chain uses TRBV7-2 with TRBJ1-6; possible D gene TRBD1, 5 bases. This CDR3 has 16 amino acids. Trimming removed 6 bases from V and 7 bases from J, with 19 bases in between. The germline gives CDR1 SGHTA, CDR2 FQGNSA. CDR3: CASSRNPGGANSPLHF. CDR3 DNA: TGTGCCAGCAGTCGAAACCCCGGGGGTGCGAATTCACCCCTCCACTTT.

The chain combines TRBV30 with TRBJ2-2, with a weak D call TRBD1 (6 bases). V was clipped by 4 bases and J by 1 base, with 16 bases between them. The CDR3 spans 16 residues. CDR1 is GTSNPN, CDR2 SVGIG, per germline (reference sequence). CDR3 amino acids: CAWKTRGGLNTGELFF. For the CDR3, the DNA is TGTGCCTGGAAGACCCGAGGGGGATTGAACACCGGGGAGCTGTTTTTT.

The chain is built from TRBV5-6 and TRBJ2-1; D call uncertain. The germline CDR1 and CDR2 sequences are SGHDT and YYEEEE. Trimming left V 5 bases short and J 2 bases short, with 20 bases between. The CDR3 extends over 17 amino acids. The CDR3 DNA reads as TGTGCCAGCAGTTTAGGATCGGGTTTCCCTCCCTACAATGAGCAGTTCTTC. The encoded protein is CASSLGSGFPPYNEQFF.

The chain links TRBV12-1 to TRBJ1-5. TRBV12-1 is classified as a pseudogene. The CDR3 consists of 18 residues. The CDR3 bases are TGTGCCAGCAGCTCCCTCTGGGGGGGGAGATATAGCAATCAGCCCCAGCATTTT. It is translated as CASSSLWGGRYSNQPQHF.

The chain links TRBV10-3 to TRBJ2-1, with TRBD2 identical over 7 bases. The CDR3 is made up of 15 amino acids. Per germline, CDR1 ENHRY and CDR2 SYGVKD. J was trimmed by 5 bases and V by 0 bases; bases with no gene match: 4. The DNA of the CDR3 is TGTGCCATCAGTGAGTCGGTAGCGGGCAACAATGAGCAGTTCTTC. Its translation: CAISESVAGNNEQFF.

V and J are TRBV10-3 and TRBJ2-7, with 10 bases identical to TRBD1. CDR1 is ENHRY and CDR2 is SYGVKD in the germline V gene. The CDR3 spans 14 residues. The V and J ends lost 6 bases and 2 bases, in that order; junction bases with no gene match: 4. CDR3 loop: CAISRDRGTYEQYF. CDR3 nucleotides: TGTGCCATCAGCCGGGACAGGGGTACCTACGAGCAGTACTTC.

V usage is TRBV11-3 and J usage is TRBJ1-1; 7 bases agree with TRBD1. The CDR3 has 14 residues. Germline CDR1 reads SGHNT; CDR2 reads YENEEA. J gave up 7 bases and V 7 bases, and 12 bases lay outside the gene matches. The CDR3 DNA reads as TGTGCCAGCACCACAGACAGGGATCGGAATGAAGCTTTCTTT. Protein: CASTTDRDRNEAFF.

In the case of this clone: The sample has other DNA sequences that encode this CDR3 too. J is TRBJ2-7 and V is TRBV18, with 8 bases lining up with TRBD1. CDR3 length equals 13 residues. Germline trimming cut 3 bases from V and 4 bases from J; bases unmatched to any gene: 2. Per the germline V gene, CDR1 is KGHSH and CDR2 is LQKENI. The DNA of the CDR3 is TGTGCCAGCTCACCGAGGACAGGGTACGAGCAGTACTTC. It codes for CASSPRTGYEQYF.